One sample yielded the 9 T cell receptor beta chains listed below, sequenced in a study of OX40 agonist ivuxolimab in advanced cancers. Clones were sequenced by immunoSEQ multiplex PCR, and TCRdb holds only the in-frame ones, with some missing. The data hold about 59,000 clones, with around 83% observed a single time. The material sequenced was CD4+ or CD8+ T cells sorted from blood, taken in a trial of the OX40 agonist ivuxolimab. These receptors were obtained from an adult with an advanced solid tumor such as melanoma, head and neck, liver or kidney cancer.

This clone was recorded once. V gene TRBV6-1 combines with J gene TRBJ1-2, with unresolved D. The V end lost 6 bases, the J end lost 7 bases, and 9 bases lay between the germline ends. The CDR3 has 11 residues. Germline assignment: CDR1 MNHNS and CDR2 SASEGT. In nucleotides, the CDR3 is TGTGCCAGCAGCGGACGGTTTGGCTACACCTTC. Encoded protein: CASSGRFGYTF.

The count of this clone is one. In DNA form, the CDR3 reads TGTGCCAGCAGCTTGGCCGGGCCTACTGAAGCTTTCTTT. Translation: CASSLAGPTEAFF. J is TRBJ1-1 and V is TRBV5-4; the D is unclear. With 0 bases removed from V and 5 bases from J, the gap between germline ends came to 8 bases. The germline CDR1 and CDR2 sequences are SGHNT and YYREEE (reference sequence). The CDR3 length is 13 residues.

The rearrangement joins TRBV5-1 to TRBJ2-7, with TRBD2 matching 11 bases. Unmatched junction bases numbered 7, after V lost 1 base and J lost 7 bases. The CDR3 totals 15 residues. Germline CDR1 and CDR2: SGHRS and YFSETQ. The CDR3 spells CASSLILAGGREQYF. In DNA form, the CDR3 reads TGCGCCAGCAGCTTGATCCTAGCGGGAGGAAGAGAGCAGTACTTC.

This sequence joins TRBV27 and TRBJ2-1; the D gene could be TRBD1 or TRBD2 (5 bases each). The CDR3 is 13 amino acids. CDR1 and CDR2 (germline): MNHEY, SMNVEV (reference sequence). The V end lost 2 bases, the J end lost 11 bases, and 13 bases lay between the germline ends. In nucleotides, the CDR3 is TGTGCCAGCAGTTTAATGGTTTCGGGACAGCAGTTCTTC. Protein product: CASSLMVSGQQFF.

The rearrangement uses TRBV2 and TRBJ2-5, with 8 bases identical to TRBD1. The CDR3 loop spans 14 amino acids. The V segment lost 6 bases and the J segment 3 bases; nucleotides outside the gene matches: 6. Germline lookup yields CDR1 SNHLY and CDR2 FYNNEI. The CDR3 region has the DNA TGTGCCAGCAGCGAACAGACAGGGGAAGAGACCCAGTACTTC. Translating gives CASSEQTGEETQYF.

In the case of this clone: An end of the junction differs from the germline gene, which may be a read error. This chain connects TRBV7-8 to TRBJ1-1, with D possibly TRBD1 on 5 matching bases. The germline V gene encodes CDR1 SGHVS and CDR2 FQNEAQ. The CDR3 runs to 13 residues. Here the CDR3 reads CASSLARATQAFF. For the CDR3, the DNA is TGTGCCAGCAGCTTAGCCAGGGCCACTCAAGCTTTCTTT. Combining the CDR3 with reference TRBV7-8 and TRBJ1-1 gives the whole variable domain GAGVSQSPRYKVAKRGQDVALRCDPISGHVSLFWYQQALGQGPEFLTYFQNEAQLDKSGLPSDRFFAERPEGSVSTLKIQRTQQEDSAVYLCASSLARATQAFFGQGTRLTVV.

CDR3 loop: CATSRALQGEGGYTF. The CDR3 region has the DNA TGTGCCACCAGCAGAGCGCTACAGGGAGAGGGAGGCTACACCTTC. The chain recombines TRBV15 with TRBJ1-2, with D possibly matching TRBD1 (6 bases). V was shortened by 1 base and J by 8 bases, with 17 bases between the two germline ends. The CDR3 is made up of 15 amino acids. Looked up from germline, CDR1 is LNHNV and CDR2 is YYDKDF (reference sequence).

This sequence joins TRBV18 and TRBJ1-3; D ambiguous. The CDR3 has 15 amino acids. The germline V and J ends were trimmed by 2 bases and 0 bases, with 8 bases remaining between them. The V gene's germline CDR1 is KGHSH and CDR2 LQKENI. The CDR3 nucleotides are TGTGCCAGCTCACCAGCCCAAAACTCTGGAAACACCATATATTTT. Translated, it gives CASSPAQNSGNTIYF. Complete variable domain (other parts from reference TRBV18 and TRBJ1-3): NAGVMQNPRHLVRRRGQEARLRCSPMKGHSHVYWYRQLPEEGLKFMVYLQKENIIDESGMPKERFSAEFPKEGPSILRIQQVVRGDSAAYFCASSPAQNSGNTIYFGEGSWLTVV.

This clone was observed a few times. An end of the junction differs from the germline gene, which may be a read error. The V call is TRBV19, the J call TRBJ1-2; D is undetermined. The germline V gene encodes CDR1 LNHDA and CDR2 SQIVND (reference sequence). This CDR3 has 14 residues. The CDR3 coding sequence is TGTGCCAGCAGTACAGATGGTGGACGTCGGAGCTACACCTTC. Translated, it gives CASSTDGGRRSYTF.